These T cell receptor beta chains were read from a single sample in a study of tumor-infiltrating lymphocytes in oesophageal squamous cell carcinoma. In TCRdb, the PCR reads were re-called with MiXCR into one record per CDR3 protein. The sample has around 12,000 distinct CDR3 sequences; over 50% are singletons. Sequences were obtained from esophageal tumor tissue. The receptors originated from a female donor with esophageal squamous cell carcinoma. Both conserved end residues are part of each CDR3. D genes are given only for firm matches. The size of a clone is reported for some rows only, either as once, few or many, or as a class for expanded clones.

>.|TRBD2|TRBV10-1|TRBJ2-3
CASSSKREGADTQYF
TGCGCCAGCAGTTCGAAGCGGGAGGGAGCAGATACGCAGTATTTT
>few|.|TRBV7-2|TRBJ2-5
CASSRPRGQETQYF
TGTGCCAGCAGCCGGCCGAGGGGCCAAGAGACCCAGTACTTC
>.|TRBD1|TRBV6-5|TRBJ2-5
CASGRDSTDTQYF
TGTGCCAGCGGCCGGGACAGTACAGATACGCAGTACTTC
>.|TRBD2|TRBV6-1|TRBJ2-1
CASSYGLAGGRNNEQFF
TGTGCCAGCAGTTATGGACTAGCGGGAGGAAGAAACAATGAGCAGTTCTTC
>.|.|TRBV7-2|TRBJ2-2
CASSLISATGELFF
TGTGCCAGCAGCTTAATAAGCGCTACCGGGGAGCTGTTTTTT
>.|.|TRBV7-6|TRBJ2-1
CASSLRYLNEQFF
TGTGCCAGCAGCTTACGTTACCTCAATGAGCAGTTCTTC
>few|.|TRBV12-3/TRBV12-4|TRBJ2-7
CASSFRALGEQYF
TGTGCCAGCAGTTTTAGGGCTTTGGGCGAGCAGTACTTC
>many|.|TRBV7-3|TRBJ2-1
CASSLFGLYEQFF
TGTGCCAGCAGCTTATTTGGTCTCTACGAGCAGTTCTTC
>.|.|TRBV7-9|TRBJ2-3
CASSLGSAADTQYF
TGTGCCAGCAGCTTGGGGTCTGCAGCAGATACGCAGTATTTT
>.|.|TRBV7-9|TRBJ2-1
CASSFLWRGPQETQFF
TGTGCCAGCAGCTTCTTGTGGCGGGGACCCCAGGAGACCCAGTTCTTC